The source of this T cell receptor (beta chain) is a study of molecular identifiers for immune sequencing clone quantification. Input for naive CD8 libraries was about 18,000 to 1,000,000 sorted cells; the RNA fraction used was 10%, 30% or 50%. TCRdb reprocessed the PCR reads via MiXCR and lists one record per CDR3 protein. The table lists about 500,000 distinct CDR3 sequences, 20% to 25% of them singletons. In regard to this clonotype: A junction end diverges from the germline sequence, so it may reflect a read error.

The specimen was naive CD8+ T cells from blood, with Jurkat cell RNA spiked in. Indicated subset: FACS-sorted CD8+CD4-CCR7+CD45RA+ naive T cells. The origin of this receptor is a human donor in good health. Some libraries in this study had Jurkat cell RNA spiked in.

CDR3 protein: CASSPRDKNAEAFF. The CDR3 DNA sequence: TGTGCCAGCAGCCCCCGAGACAAGAACGCTGAAGCTTTCTTT. The chain is built from TRBV14 and TRBJ1-1; D gene ambiguous. CDR3 length: 14 residues. CDR1 is SGHDN, CDR2 FVKESK, per germline.